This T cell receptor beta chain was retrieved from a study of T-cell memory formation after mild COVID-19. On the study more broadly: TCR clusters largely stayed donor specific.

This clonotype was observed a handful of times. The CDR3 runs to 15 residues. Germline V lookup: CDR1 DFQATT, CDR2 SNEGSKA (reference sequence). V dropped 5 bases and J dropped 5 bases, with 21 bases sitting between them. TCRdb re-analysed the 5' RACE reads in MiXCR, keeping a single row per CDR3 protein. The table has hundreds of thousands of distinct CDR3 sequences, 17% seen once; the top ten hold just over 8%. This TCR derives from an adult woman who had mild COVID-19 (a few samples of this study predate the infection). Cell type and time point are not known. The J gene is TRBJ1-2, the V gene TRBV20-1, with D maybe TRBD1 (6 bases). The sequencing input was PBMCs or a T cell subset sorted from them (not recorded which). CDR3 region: CSASDRLSMRYGYTF. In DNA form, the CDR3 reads TGCAGTGCTTCCGACAGGCTCAGTATGCGGTATGGCTACACCTTC.